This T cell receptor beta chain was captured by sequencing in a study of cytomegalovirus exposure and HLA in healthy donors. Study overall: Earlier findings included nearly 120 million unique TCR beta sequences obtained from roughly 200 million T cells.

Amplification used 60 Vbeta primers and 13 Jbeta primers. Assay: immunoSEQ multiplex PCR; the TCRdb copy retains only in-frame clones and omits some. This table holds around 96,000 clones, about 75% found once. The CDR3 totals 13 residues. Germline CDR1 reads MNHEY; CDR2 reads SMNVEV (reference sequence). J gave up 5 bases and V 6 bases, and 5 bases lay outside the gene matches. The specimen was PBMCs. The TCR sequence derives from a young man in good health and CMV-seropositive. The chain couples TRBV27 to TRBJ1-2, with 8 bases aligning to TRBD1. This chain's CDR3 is CASSSDREYGYTF. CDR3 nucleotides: TGTGCCAGCAGCTCGGACAGGGAGTATGGCTACACCTTC.